Here is one TCR beta chain with its context. Its cognate antigen is unknown. This sample is drawn from a study of T cells in tuberculosis. General observations from the study: A GMM-specific repertoire classifier reached 85% to 90% accuracy, AUROC about 0.87. Samples were chosen by availability of cryopreserved specimens.

TCRdb's copy holds only in-frame clones and misses some; the assay was immunoSEQ multiplex PCR. This table has about 24,000 clones, over 95% appearing once. Each clinical donor contributed on average roughly 90,000 T cells from unsorted cryopreserved PBMC. Deletions cut 3 bases from V and 0 bases from J, with 13 bases between. The germline gives CDR1 SGHRS, CDR2 YFSETQ. The CDR3 sequence is 16 residues long. Specimen: PBMCs. V and J are TRBV5-1 and TRBJ1-3, with D possibly TRBD1 on 5 matching bases. The sequence came from a donor aged 10-35 years with latent tuberculosis or without tuberculosis infection. The CDR3 DNA sequence: TGCGCCAGCAGCTCGGGACTGGAATTCTCTGGAAACACCATATATTTT. Protein: CASSSGLEFSGNTIYF.